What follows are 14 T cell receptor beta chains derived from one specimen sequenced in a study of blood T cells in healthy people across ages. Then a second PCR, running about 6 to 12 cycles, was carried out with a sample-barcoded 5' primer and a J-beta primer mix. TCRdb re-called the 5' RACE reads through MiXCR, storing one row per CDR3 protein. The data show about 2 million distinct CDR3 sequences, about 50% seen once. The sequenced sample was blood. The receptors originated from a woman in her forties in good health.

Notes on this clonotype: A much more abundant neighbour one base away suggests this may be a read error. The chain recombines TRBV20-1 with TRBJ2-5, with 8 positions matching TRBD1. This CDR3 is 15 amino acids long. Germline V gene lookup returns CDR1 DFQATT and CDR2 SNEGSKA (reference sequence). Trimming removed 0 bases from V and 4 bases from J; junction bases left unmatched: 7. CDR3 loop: CSARDAVTGVETQYF. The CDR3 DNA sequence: TGCAGTGCTAGAGATGCCGTGACAGGGGTAGAGACCCAGTACTTC.

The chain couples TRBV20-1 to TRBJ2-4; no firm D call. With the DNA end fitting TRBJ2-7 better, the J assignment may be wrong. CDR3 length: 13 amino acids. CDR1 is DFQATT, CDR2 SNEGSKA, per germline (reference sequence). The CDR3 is CSARPTTEYEQYF. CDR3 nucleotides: TGCAGTGCTAGGCCGACCACGGAATACGAGCAGTACTTC.

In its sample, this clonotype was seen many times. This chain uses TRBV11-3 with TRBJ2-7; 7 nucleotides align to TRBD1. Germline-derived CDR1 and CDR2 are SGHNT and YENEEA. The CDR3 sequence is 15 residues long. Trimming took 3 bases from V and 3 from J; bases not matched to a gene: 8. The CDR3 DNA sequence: TGTGCCAGCAGCTTGGGTAAGACAGGGCTCTACGAGCAGTACTTC. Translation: CASSLGKTGLYEQYF.

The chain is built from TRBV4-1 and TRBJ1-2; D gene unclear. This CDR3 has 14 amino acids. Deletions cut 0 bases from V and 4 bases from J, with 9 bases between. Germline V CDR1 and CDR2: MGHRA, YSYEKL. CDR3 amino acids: CASSQESALYGYTF. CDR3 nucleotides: TGCGCCAGCAGCCAAGAGAGCGCCCTCTATGGCTACACCTTC.

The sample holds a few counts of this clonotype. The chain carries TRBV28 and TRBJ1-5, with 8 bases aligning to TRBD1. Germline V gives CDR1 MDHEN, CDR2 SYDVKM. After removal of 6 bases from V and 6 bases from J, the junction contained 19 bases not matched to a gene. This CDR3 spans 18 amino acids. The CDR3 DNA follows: TGTGCCAGCAGCCTAACCTCCCGCAGGGGGCGTCTACCTCAGCCCCAGCATTTT. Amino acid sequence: CASSLTSRRGRLPQPQHF.

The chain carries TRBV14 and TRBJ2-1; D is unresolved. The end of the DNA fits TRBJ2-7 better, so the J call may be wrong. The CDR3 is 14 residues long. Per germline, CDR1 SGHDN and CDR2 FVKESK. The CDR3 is CASSQATTYNEQYF. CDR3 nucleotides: TGTGCCAGCAGCCAGGCAACCACCTACAATGAGCAGTACTTC.

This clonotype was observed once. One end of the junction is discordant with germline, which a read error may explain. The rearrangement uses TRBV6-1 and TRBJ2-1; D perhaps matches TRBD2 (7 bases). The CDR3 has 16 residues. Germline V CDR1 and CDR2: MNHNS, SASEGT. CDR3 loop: CASSGPRGRVFNERFF. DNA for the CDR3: TGTGCCAGCAGCGGGCCGCGGGGGCGGGTGTTCAATGAGCGGTTCTTC.

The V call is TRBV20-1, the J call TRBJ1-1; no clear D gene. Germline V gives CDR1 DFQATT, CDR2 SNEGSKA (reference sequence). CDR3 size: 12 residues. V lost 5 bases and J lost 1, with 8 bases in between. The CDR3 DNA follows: TGCAGTGCTTACAGCCCGAACACTGAAGCTTTCTTT. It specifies CSAYSPNTEAFF.

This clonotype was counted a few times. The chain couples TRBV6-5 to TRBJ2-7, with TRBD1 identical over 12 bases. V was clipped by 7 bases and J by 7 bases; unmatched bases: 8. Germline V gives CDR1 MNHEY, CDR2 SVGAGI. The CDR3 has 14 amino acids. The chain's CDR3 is CASKRDRGPGEQYF. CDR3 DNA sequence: TGTGCCAGCAAACGGGACAGGGGGCCGGGGGAGCAGTACTTC.

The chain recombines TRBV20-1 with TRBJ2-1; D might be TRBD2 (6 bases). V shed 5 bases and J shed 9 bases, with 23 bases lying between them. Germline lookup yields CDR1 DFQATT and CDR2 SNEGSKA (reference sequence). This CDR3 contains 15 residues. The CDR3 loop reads CSAQDPNSAGSEQFF. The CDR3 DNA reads TGCAGTGCTCAAGACCCGAACTCGGCGGGGAGTGAGCAGTTCTTC.

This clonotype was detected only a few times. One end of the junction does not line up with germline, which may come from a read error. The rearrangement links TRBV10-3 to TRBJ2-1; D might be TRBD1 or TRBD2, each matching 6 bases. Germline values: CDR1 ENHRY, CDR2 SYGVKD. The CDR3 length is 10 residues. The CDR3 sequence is CSSGANEQFF. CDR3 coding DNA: TGCAGTTCGGGGGCGAATGAGCAGTTCTTC.

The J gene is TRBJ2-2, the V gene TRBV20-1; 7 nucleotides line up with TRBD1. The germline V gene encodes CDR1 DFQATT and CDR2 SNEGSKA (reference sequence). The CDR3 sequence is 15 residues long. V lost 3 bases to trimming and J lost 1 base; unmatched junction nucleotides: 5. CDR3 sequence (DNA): TGCAGTGCTAGTAATAGGACAGGGAACACCGGGGAGCTGTTTTTT. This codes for CSASNRTGNTGELFF.

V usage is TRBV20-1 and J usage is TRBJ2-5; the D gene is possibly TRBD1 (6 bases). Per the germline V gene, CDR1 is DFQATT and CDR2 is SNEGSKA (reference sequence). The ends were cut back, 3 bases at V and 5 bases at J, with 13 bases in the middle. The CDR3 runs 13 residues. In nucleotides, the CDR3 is TGCAGTGCTAGCACAGGGAAGTGGGAGACCCAGTACTTC. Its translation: CSASTGKWETQYF.

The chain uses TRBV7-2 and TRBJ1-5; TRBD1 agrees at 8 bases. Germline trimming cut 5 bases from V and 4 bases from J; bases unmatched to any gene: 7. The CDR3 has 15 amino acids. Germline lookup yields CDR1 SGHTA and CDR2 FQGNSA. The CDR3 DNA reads TGTGCCAGCAGCCAACAGGGGGGGCTGAATCAGCCCCAGCATTTT. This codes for CASSQQGGLNQPQHF.